This entry concerns a single T cell receptor (beta chain). The entry originates in a study of T cell changes during pregnancy in multiple sclerosis. Assay used: immunoSEQ multiplex PCR; TCRdb lists only in-frame clones, some missing. The table includes tens of thousands of clones, approximately 90% detected once. Germline lookup yields CDR1 GTSNPN and CDR2 SVGIG (reference sequence). This CDR3 has 17 amino acids. V was pared by 1 base and J by 4 bases, with 12 bases of the junction left unmatched. This clonotype was sampled from a female donor with multiple sclerosis, enrolled in a pregnancy study. The sample consisted of CD4+ T cells from peripheral blood mononuclear cells, taken in the first trimester of pregnancy. This rearrangement joins TRBV30 to TRBJ1-4; TRBD1 matches 7 bases. CDR3 loop: CAWSAAFGTDYNEKLFF. The CDR3 DNA is TGTGCCTGGAGTGCCGCTTTCGGGACAGATTATAATGAAAAACTGTTTTTT.